The sequence of this TCR beta chain was determined in a study of blood T cell repertoires in COVID-19. Study-wide background: Samples of COVID-19 (acute and convalescent) were obtained from the United States, Italy and Spain. PBMCs, B-cell-depleted T cells, or T cells provided the cDNA or gDNA that made up the material.

In the original workflow: Estimates of nucleated cell counts were drawn from the amplification of reference gene primers. The assay was immunoSEQ multiplex PCR, and TCRdb's table has in-frame clones only and misses some. V and J calls plus clone size are reproduced from that table; the DNA served to infer D and trimming. The sample carries about 80,000 clones, 78% recorded once. This clonotype was sampled from a human donor in a cohort sampled during active COVID-19. Sequencing input: peripheral blood.

CDR3 in DNA: TGCGCCAGCGGCGGACAGGGTTTCTCCGAGACCCAGTACTTC. Its translation: CASGGQGFSETQYF. The chain couples TRBV5-1 to TRBJ2-5; 8 positions agree with TRBD1. CDR3 size: 14 residues. The V segment lost 7 bases and the J segment 5 bases; nucleotides outside the gene matches: 10. Germline V gene data show CDR1 as SGHRS and CDR2 as YFSETQ.